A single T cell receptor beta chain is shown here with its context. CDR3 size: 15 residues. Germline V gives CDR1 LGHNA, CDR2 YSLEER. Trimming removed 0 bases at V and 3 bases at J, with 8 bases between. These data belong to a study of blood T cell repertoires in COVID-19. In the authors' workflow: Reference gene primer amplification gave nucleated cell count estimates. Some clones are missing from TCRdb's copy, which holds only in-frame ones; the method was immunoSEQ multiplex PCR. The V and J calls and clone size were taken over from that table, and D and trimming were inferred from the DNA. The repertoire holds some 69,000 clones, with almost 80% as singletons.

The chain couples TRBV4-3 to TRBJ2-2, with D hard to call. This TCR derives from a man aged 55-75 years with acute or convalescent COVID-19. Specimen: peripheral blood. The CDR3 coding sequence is TGCGCCAGCAGCCAAGAAACAGCATACACCGGGGAGCTGTTTTTT. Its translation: CASSQETAYTGELFF.